This entry lists 32 T cell receptor beta chains sequenced from one sample in a study of T cells after yellow fever vaccination. TCRdb processed the 5' RACE reads anew with MiXCR; each CDR3 protein has one entry. The top ten clones hold less than 25% of a sample with about 340,000 distinct CDR3 sequences, roughly 4.3% of them seen once. The source was PBMCs, collected 5 days after the yellow fever booster vaccination. Every receptor here comes from a man between 18 and 29 years old who received the YFV17D yellow fever vaccine.

The J gene is TRBJ1-1, the V gene TRBV3-1, with TRBD1 matching over 9 bases. This CDR3 has 15 amino acids. Germline assignment: CDR1 LGHDT and CDR2 YNNKEL (reference sequence). The trim removed 5 bases at V and 4 bases at J, leaving 8 bases unmatched. The CDR3 region is CASSSHNRGPTEAFF. Here the CDR3 DNA reads TGTGCCAGCAGCTCCCACAACAGGGGGCCCACTGAAGCTTTCTTT.

The chain has TRBV12-3 or TRBV12-4 and TRBJ2-1; the match to TRBD2 covers 12 bases. The CDR3 covers 14 residues. V lost 5 bases and J lost 8; bases outside the gene matches: 4. This CDR3 is CASSPPSGGDEQFF. In DNA, the CDR3 is TGTGCCAGCAGTCCCCCTAGCGGGGGGGATGAGCAGTTCTTC.

This clonotype was counted a few times. The gene calls are TRBV5-4 and TRBJ2-1, with TRBD1 as a possible D gene (7 bases). The CDR3 runs 16 residues. The V end was cut by 1 base, the J end by 6 bases, with 17 bases between. CDR1 and CDR2 (germline): SGHNT, YYREEE (reference sequence). In nucleotides, the CDR3 is TGTGCCAGCAGCTTGAGCTTGGGCGGGACAGTCAATGAGCAGTTCTTC. Encoded protein: CASSLSLGGTVNEQFF.

The chain couples TRBV5-4 to TRBJ1-2; D is uncertain. The CDR3 length is 15 residues. The V end lost 5 bases, the J end lost 1 base, and 15 bases lay between the germline ends. CDR1 and CDR2 (germline): SGHNT, YYREEE (reference sequence). The CDR3 spells CASRSTAGFNYGYTF. The DNA for the CDR3 is TGTGCCAGCAGGTCAACAGCCGGGTTTAACTATGGCTACACCTTC.

At least ten counts were recorded for this clonotype. This chain uses TRBV7-2 with TRBJ1-1, with 10 nucleotides matching TRBD1. The V and J ends lost 4 bases and 11 bases, in that order; junction bases with no gene match: 10. Germline V CDR1 and CDR2: SGHTA, FQGNSA. The CDR3 is 14 residues long. CDR3 residues: CASSYTRQGARAFF. For the CDR3, the DNA is TGTGCCAGCAGCTACACCCGACAGGGGGCGAGGGCTTTCTTT. The full variable domain, in which reference TRBV7-2 and TRBJ1-1 provide the parts outside the CDR3, is GAGVSQSPSNKVTEKGKDVELRCDPISGHTALYWYRQSLGQGLEFLIYFQGNSAPDKSGLPSDRFSAERTGGSVSTLTIQRTQQEDSAVYLCASSYTRQGARAFFGQGTRLTVV.

This clonotype came up many times. The CDR3 protein is CASSGQGAIKPNTGELFF. The CDR3 DNA reads as TGTGCCAGCAGTGGACAGGGGGCGATTAAACCGAACACCGGGGAGCTGTTTTTT. This chain joins TRBV25-1 and TRBJ2-2; 10 bases line up with TRBD1. Germline V CDR1 and CDR2: MGHDK, SYGVNS. J gave up 0 bases and V 4 bases, and 8 bases lay outside the gene matches. CDR3 length equals 18 residues.

This clonotype was detected many times. The chain combines TRBV9 with TRBJ1-2; possibly TRBD1 for D (5 bases). The CDR3 consists of 13 residues. The V and J ends lost 4 bases and 4 bases respectively, with 11 bases between them. The germline V gene encodes CDR1 SGDLS and CDR2 YYNGEE. CDR3 sequence reads: CASSPDTTYGYTF. The CDR3 region has the DNA TGTGCCAGCAGCCCGGACACGACCTATGGCTACACCTTC.

This clonotype was counted between two and nine times. CDR3 loop: CATSRRGRDSDGYTF. In nucleotides, the CDR3 is TGTGCCACCAGCAGAAGGGGCAGGGATTCAGATGGCTACACCTTC. The chain is built from TRBV15 and TRBJ1-2; TRBD1 is a possible D gene (5 bases). Germline V gives CDR1 LNHNV, CDR2 YYDKDF (reference sequence). The CDR3 contains 15 residues. The ends were cut back, 2 bases at V and 6 bases at J, with 16 bases in the middle.

V usage is TRBV20-1 and J usage is TRBJ2-3, with a possible D match to TRBD2 (6 bases). The CDR3 runs to 14 residues. Trimming pared 6 bases from V and 2 bases from J, leaving 15 bases between. CDR1 is DFQATT, CDR2 SNEGSKA, per germline (reference sequence). As DNA, the CDR3 is TGCAGTGCCCTAGCCGGGACTTCCACAGATACGCAGTATTTT. Protein sequence: CSALAGTSTDTQYF.

The sample holds a few counts of this clonotype. The V gene is TRBV18, the J gene TRBJ1-6; 7 nucleotides agree with TRBD1. Germline V gene sequence: CDR1 KGHSH, CDR2 LQKENI. V was clipped by 2 bases and J by 10 bases; unmatched bases: 5. CDR3 length: 14 amino acids. CDR3 sequence (DNA): TGTGCCAGCTCACCAGGAGGGGGCGAATCACCCCTCCACTTT. Its translation is CASSPGGGESPLHF.

This clonotype was seen a handful of times. This chain connects TRBV20-1 to TRBJ1-5; D ambiguous. The CDR3 consists of 16 residues. The V gene lost 5 bases and the J gene lost 0 bases, with 17 bases spanning the gap. The V gene's germline CDR1 is DFQATT and CDR2 SNEGSKA (reference sequence). The CDR3 sequence: CSASIGPEYSNQPQHF. The CDR3 region has the DNA TGCAGTGCTTCCATCGGTCCAGAATATAGCAATCAGCCCCAGCATTTT.

This rearrangement joins TRBV18 to TRBJ1-6; no clear D. Between the trimmed V and J ends, which lost 3 bases and 10 bases, there was a span of 10 bases. The CDR3 is made up of 13 amino acids. The germline gives CDR1 KGHSH, CDR2 LQKENI. CDR3 residues: CASSPELSSPLHF. CDR3 DNA sequence: TGTGCCAGCTCACCGGAGTTAAGCTCACCCCTCCACTTT.

The rearrangement uses TRBV7-9 and TRBJ1-1; 7 bases are shared with TRBD1. Germline V gives CDR1 SEHNR, CDR2 FQNEAQ (reference sequence). The CDR3 spans 15 residues. V gave up 5 bases and J gave up 1 base; unmatched junction bases: 7. CDR3 in amino acids: CASSHKGTANTEAFF. The CDR3 region has the DNA TGTGCCAGCAGCCACAAAGGGACAGCGAACACTGAAGCTTTCTTT. Combining the CDR3 with reference TRBV7-9 and TRBJ1-1 gives the whole variable domain DTGVSQNPRHKITKRGQNVTFRCDPISEHNRLYWYRQTLGQGPEFLTYFQNEAQLEKSRLLSDRFSAERPKGSFSTLEIQRTEQGDSAMYLCASSHKGTANTEAFFGQGTRLTVV.

This clonotype was counted at least ten times. V and J are TRBV7-2 and TRBJ2-2; D may be TRBD1 (5 bases). Germline V gene sequence: CDR1 SGHTA, CDR2 FQGNSA. V was cut by 5 bases and J by 5 bases, with 9 bases left in between. This CDR3 is 13 amino acids long. CDR3 bases: TGTGCCAGCAGCGTCAGGGAAACCGGGGAGCTGTTTTTT. Translated: CASSVRETGELFF.

This clonotype was counted a few times. The chain uses TRBV4-3 and TRBJ2-2; weak D call: TRBD1 (6 bases). Germline V gene lookup returns CDR1 LGHNA and CDR2 YSLEER. This CDR3 comprises 18 residues. Trimming removed 0 bases at V and 0 bases at J, with 14 bases between. CDR3 sequence: CASSQDPIGTTNTGELFF. In DNA form, the CDR3 reads TGCGCCAGCAGCCAAGATCCAATCGGGACAACGAACACCGGGGAGCTGTTTTTT.

This chain uses TRBV29-1 with TRBJ1-1, with D perhaps TRBD1 (5 bases). Germline lookup yields CDR1 SQVTM and CDR2 ANQGSEA. Trimming shortened V by 3 bases and J by 6 bases, and 14 bases separated the two germline ends. This CDR3 spans 13 amino acids. DNA of the CDR3: TGCAGCGTTGATTCGGAACAGGTACCTGAAGCTTTCTTT. Translating gives CSVDSEQVPEAFF.

This chain joins TRBV27 and TRBJ1-2, with D unclear. V was trimmed by 8 bases and J by 6 bases, leaving 16 bases between them. The CDR3 runs 13 residues. Germline V gene sequence: CDR1 MNHEY, CDR2 SMNVEV (reference sequence). In DNA form, the CDR3 reads TGTGCCAGCTCGCCGTTCGGCAGCCATGGCTACACCTTC. Translated, it gives CASSPFGSHGYTF.

The CDR3 is CASSSQTGGYGYTF. CDR3 coding DNA: TGTGCCAGCAGTTCCCAGACAGGGGGCTATGGCTACACCTTC. The chain joins TRBV12-3 or TRBV12-4 to TRBJ1-2; 9 bases are shared with TRBD1. The CDR3 has 14 amino acids. V lost 4 bases, J lost 4 bases, and 4 bases stayed unmatched.

The CDR3 DNA follows: TGCAGCGCTCCGGGACTAGCGGGGGCGTCAGATACGCAGTATTTT. Translating gives CSAPGLAGASDTQYF. The chain combines TRBV29-1 with TRBJ2-3; 14 bases map to TRBD2. Germline V gene lookup returns CDR1 SQVTM and CDR2 ANQGSEA. The CDR3 is 15 residues long. With 7 bases clipped from V and 4 bases from J, the junction kept 7 bases outside the gene matches.

The chain has TRBV7-9 and TRBJ1-2, with 10 bases fitting TRBD1. This CDR3 is built from 15 residues. Germline CDR1 SEHNR, CDR2 FQNEAQ (reference sequence). V gave up 3 bases and J gave up 3 bases; unmatched junction bases: 4. DNA of the CDR3: TGTGCCAGCAGCTTTTCGACAGGGGGCGACTATGGCTACACCTTC. Encoded protein: CASSFSTGGDYGYTF.

The chain couples TRBV20-1 to TRBJ1-2, with a weak D call TRBD1 (5 bases). Germline CDR1 and CDR2: DFQATT and SNEGSKA (reference sequence). CDR3 length: 12 amino acids. V was shortened by 4 bases and J by 7 bases, with 13 bases between the two germline ends. The CDR3: CSATDGGSGYTF. Here the CDR3 DNA reads TGCAGTGCTACAGACGGGGGGAGTGGCTACACCTTC.

This sequence joins TRBV9 and TRBJ1-1; D remains unclear. Trimming left V 0 bases short and J 2 bases short, with 14 bases between. The CDR3 loop spans 16 amino acids. Germline V gene data show CDR1 as SGDLS and CDR2 as YYNGEE. The DNA of the CDR3 is TGTGCCAGCAGCGTAGCTGTTCCAGGCCCAAACACTGAAGCTTTCTTT. Its protein product is CASSVAVPGPNTEAFF.

The rearrangement uses TRBV12-3 or TRBV12-4 and TRBJ1-1, with D perhaps TRBD1 (5 bases). This CDR3 comprises 15 residues. Trimming shortened V by 1 base and J by 1 base, and 10 bases separated the two germline ends. CDR3 sequence reads: CASSLEGHQNTEAFF. In DNA form, the CDR3 reads TGTGCCAGCAGTTTAGAAGGACACCAGAACACTGAAGCTTTCTTT.

The table lists this clonotype with a few counts. The chain uses TRBV4-3 and TRBJ2-2; 8 nucleotides agree with TRBD1. From germline, CDR1 is LGHNA and CDR2 YSLEER. The CDR3 spans 15 residues. Trimming removed 1 base from V and 7 bases from J; junction bases left unmatched: 5. This CDR3 reads CASSQARGRIGELFF. The CDR3 DNA follows: TGCGCCAGCAGCCAAGCCAGGGGGCGCATCGGGGAGCTGTTTTTT.

This clonotype was counted at least ten times. The rearrangement joins TRBV7-2 to TRBJ2-1; TRBD2 aligns across 12 bases. The CDR3 extends over 17 amino acids. Germline loops: CDR1 SGHTA, CDR2 FQGNSA. Losses at the gene ends were 3 bases for V and 8 bases for J; bases not matched to a gene: 11. The DNA for the CDR3 is TGTGCCAGCAGCTTGAACCAGCTAGCGGGGGGGCTGGATGAGCAGTTCTTC. Amino acid sequence: CASSLNQLAGGLDEQFF.

The sample holds many counts of this clonotype. Compared with germline, one end of the junction differs, possibly owing to a read error. The J gene is TRBJ1-2, the V gene TRBV11-2; a possible D gene is TRBD1 (5 bases). The germline V gene has CDR1 SGHAT and CDR2 FQNNGV. The CDR3 extends over 14 amino acids. In DNA, the CDR3 is TGTGCCAGCACCTTAGAATGGGGGGGCTATGGCTACACCTTC. This translates into CASTLEWGGYGYTF.

This clonotype was detected ten times or more. This chain joins TRBV7-9 and TRBJ2-1, with D perhaps TRBD2 (5 bases). CDR1 and CDR2 from the germline V gene are SEHNR and FQNEAQ (reference sequence). This CDR3 has 15 amino acids. V lost 0 bases, J lost 4 bases, and 10 bases lay in between. CDR3 sequence (DNA): TGTGCCAGCAGCTTAGCGAGCGGACCTTACAATGAGCAGTTCTTC. It codes for CASSLASGPYNEQFF.

This clonotype was recorded a few times. This chain links TRBV6-5 with TRBJ2-5; 8 bases line up with TRBD2. Germline V CDR1 and CDR2: MNHEY, SVGAGI. This CDR3 is built from 15 residues. Trimming removed 7 bases from V and 3 bases from J; junction bases left unmatched: 10. CDR3 loop: CASTNPAGGEETQYF. DNA for the CDR3: TGTGCCAGCACCAATCCCGCCGGGGGGGAAGAGACCCAGTACTTC.

This clonotype was seen a few times. This rearrangement joins TRBV7-3 to TRBJ2-7; TRBD1 might be the D (6 bases). Germline CDR1 SGHTA, CDR2 FQGTGA. V dropped 2 bases and J dropped 2 bases, with 10 bases sitting between them. The CDR3 has 14 residues. As DNA, the CDR3 is TGTGCCAGCAGCTTATTAGCAGGGGCCTACGAGCAGTACTTC. This sequence encodes CASSLLAGAYEQYF.

The chain carries TRBV19 and TRBJ1-2; no reliable D call. There are 12 residues in the CDR3. The V end lost 1 base, the J end lost 8 bases, and 8 bases lay between the germline ends. Germline CDR1 reads LNHDA; CDR2 reads SQIVND (reference sequence). The CDR3 region is CASSIAQEGYTF. Here the CDR3 DNA reads TGTGCCAGTAGTATAGCCCAGGAAGGCTACACCTTC.

CDR3 coding DNA: TGCAGCCCCATAGGACTTTACGGGGATACGCAGTATTTT. Translating gives CSPIGLYGDTQYF. The V call is TRBV29-1, the J call TRBJ2-3; a weak D match, TRBD2 (5 bases). The CDR3 is 13 amino acids. CDR1 is SQVTM, CDR2 ANQGSEA, per germline. The V end lost 8 bases, the J end lost 6 bases, and 18 bases lay between the germline ends.

The chain combines TRBV4-3 with TRBJ1-4; 8 bases line up with TRBD1. The V and J ends lost 0 bases and 8 bases, in that order; junction bases with no gene match: 8. CDR3 length: 16 residues. Germline values: CDR1 LGHNA, CDR2 YSLEER. The CDR3 sequence: CASSQEMGTGGEKLFF. CDR3 coding DNA: TGCGCCAGCAGCCAAGAAATGGGGACAGGTGGGGAAAAACTGTTTTTT.